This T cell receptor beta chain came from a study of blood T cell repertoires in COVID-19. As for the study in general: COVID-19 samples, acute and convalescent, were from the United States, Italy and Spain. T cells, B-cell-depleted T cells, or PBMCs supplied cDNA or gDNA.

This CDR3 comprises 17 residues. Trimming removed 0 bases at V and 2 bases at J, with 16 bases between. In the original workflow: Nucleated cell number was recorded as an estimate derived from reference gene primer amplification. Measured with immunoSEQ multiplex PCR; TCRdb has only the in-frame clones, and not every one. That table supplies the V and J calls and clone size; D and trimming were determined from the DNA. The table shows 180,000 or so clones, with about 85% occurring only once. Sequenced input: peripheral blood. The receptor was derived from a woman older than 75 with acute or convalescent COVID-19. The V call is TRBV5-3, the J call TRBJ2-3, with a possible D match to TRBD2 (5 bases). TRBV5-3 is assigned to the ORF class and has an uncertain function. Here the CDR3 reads CARSLVPRLPSTDTQYF. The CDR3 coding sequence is TGTGCCAGAAGCTTGGTCCCCCGACTACCCTCCACAGATACGCAGTATTTT.